Each of the 22 T cell receptor beta chains below was sequenced from the same sample in a study of blood T cell repertoires in COVID-19. Clones were sequenced by immunoSEQ multiplex PCR, and TCRdb holds only the in-frame ones, with some missing. The sample lists about 220,000 clones; around 80% were seen once. Material for sequencing was peripheral blood. These receptors all stem from a human donor in a cohort sampled during active COVID-19.

V and J are TRBV7-9 and TRBJ2-1; 8 positions match TRBD2. Germline values: CDR1 SEHNR, CDR2 FQNEAQ (reference sequence). The CDR3 totals 16 residues. The ends lost 4 bases at V and 1 base at J; junction bases unmatched: 6. The CDR3 nucleotides are TGTGCCAGCAGCTCCCCGGGGGGGATATCCTACAATGAGCAGTTCTTC. Translated, it gives CASSSPGGISYNEQFF.

The chain uses TRBV4-1 and TRBJ1-2; D perhaps matches TRBD1 (6 bases). Trimming removed 0 bases at V and 6 bases at J, with 23 bases between. This CDR3 has 18 amino acids. The V gene's germline CDR1 is MGHRA and CDR2 YSYEKL. The CDR3 loop reads CASSQDIQGPLLGDGYTF. The CDR3 bases are TGCGCCAGCAGCCAAGATATCCAGGGGCCCCTCTTAGGTGATGGCTACACCTTC.

This chain joins TRBV14 and TRBJ1-1, with TRBD1 identical over 7 bases. V shed 1 base, J shed 9 bases, and the junction held 5 bases outside the gene matches. The CDR3 is made up of 13 amino acids. CDR1 and CDR2 (germline): SGHDN, FVKESK. CDR3 DNA: TGTGCCAGCAGCCAAGTTTGGGACAGCCAAGCTTTCTTT. It translates to CASSQVWDSQAFF.

V and J are TRBV11-2 and TRBJ1-5; a possible D gene is TRBD1 (5 bases). V lost 5 bases to trimming and J lost 2 bases, with 16 bases between them. The CDR3 runs to 16 residues. CDR1 is SGHAT and CDR2 is FQNNGV in the germline V gene. CDR3 bases: TGTGCCAGCAGCCCCGCGGGGGGATACGGCAATCAGCCCCAGCATTTT. Translation gives CASSPAGGYGNQPQHF.

The rearrangement links TRBV7-2 to TRBJ1-2; D remains ambiguous. Germline V gene sequence: CDR1 SGHTA, CDR2 FQGNSA. With 5 bases removed from V and 4 bases from J, the gap between germline ends came to 17 bases. This CDR3 comprises 15 residues. As DNA, the CDR3 is TGTGCCAGCAGCCTCGCCGGTGGGCCGACCTATGGCTACACCTTC. It is translated as CASSLAGGPTYGYTF. The full variable domain, its missing parts supplied by reference TRBV7-2 and TRBJ1-2, is GAGVSQSPSNKVTEKGKDVELRCDPISGHTALYWYRQSLGQGLEFLIYFQGNSAPDKSGLPSDRFSAERTGGSVSTLTIQRTQQEDSAVYLCASSLAGGPTYGYTFGSGTRLTVV.

This clone was seen once. The J gene is TRBJ1-1, the V gene TRBV19; weak D call: TRBD1 (6 bases). Germline V gene sequence: CDR1 LNHDA, CDR2 SQIVND (reference sequence). The CDR3 runs 16 residues. The V gene lost 6 bases and the J gene lost 0 bases, with 17 bases spanning the gap. CDR3 DNA sequence: TGTGCCAGTAGCTTAAGTTGGGGGCGGTTGAACACTGAAGCTTTCTTT. Translating gives CASSLSWGRLNTEAFF.

The chain couples TRBV28 to TRBJ2-7; 7 nucleotides agree with TRBD1. The CDR3 totals 13 residues. J gave up 3 bases and V 5 bases, and 4 bases lay outside the gene matches. Germline-derived CDR1 and CDR2 are MDHEN and SYDVKM. The CDR3 nucleotides are TGTGCCAGCAGTCGGACAGGCCGCTACGAGCAGTACTTC. Its translation is CASSRTGRYEQYF.

This chain uses TRBV18 with TRBJ2-7; TRBD1 matches at 10 bases. CDR1 is KGHSH, CDR2 LQKENI, per germline. The CDR3 extends over 15 amino acids. The V and J ends lost 4 bases and 2 bases, in that order; junction bases with no gene match: 5. Here the CDR3 DNA reads TGTGCCAGCTCACTCGGACAGGGGGATGCCTACGAGCAGTACTTC. Its protein product is CASSLGQGDAYEQYF.

V usage is TRBV7-9 and J usage is TRBJ2-7; TRBD1 agrees at 9 bases. Germline V gene data show CDR1 as SEHNR and CDR2 as FQNEAQ (reference sequence). Germline trimming cut 4 bases from V and 5 bases from J; bases unmatched to any gene: 6. This CDR3 is built from 14 residues. The CDR3 sequence is CASSSPGTGHEQYF. CDR3 DNA: TGTGCCAGCAGCTCGCCCGGGACAGGGCACGAGCAGTACTTC. Using reference TRBV7-9 and TRBJ2-7 for the parts outside the CDR3, the full variable domain is DTGVSQNPRHKITKRGQNVTFRCDPISEHNRLYWYRQTLGQGPEFLTYFQNEAQLEKSRLLSDRFSAERPKGSFSTLEIQRTEQGDSAMYLCASSSPGTGHEQYFGPGTRLTVT.

The chain links TRBV18 to TRBJ1-1; the D is unclear. The germline V and J ends were trimmed by 6 bases and 7 bases, with 9 bases remaining between them. This CDR3 is built from 11 residues. Germline-derived CDR1 and CDR2 are KGHSH and LQKENI. CDR3 residues: CASSSEGEAFF. Here the CDR3 DNA reads TGTGCCAGCTCTTCAGAGGGTGAAGCTTTCTTT.

The chain employs TRBV25-1 and TRBJ1-5, with 10 bases that match TRBD1. This CDR3 has 13 amino acids. V was pared by 6 bases and J by 4 bases, with 0 bases of the junction left unmatched. Germline V gene lookup returns CDR1 MGHDK and CDR2 SYGVNS. The CDR3 sequence: CASRGQGNQPQHF. CDR3 coding DNA: TGTGCCAGCAGGGGACAGGGGAATCAGCCCCAGCATTTT.

CDR3 loop: CASSLRPSPAGNEQFF. CDR3 nucleotides: TGTGCCAGCAGCCTCCGACCTTCCCCGGCGGGGAATGAGCAGTTCTTC. This rearrangement joins TRBV7-6 to TRBJ2-1, with D perhaps matching TRBD2 (6 bases). The CDR3 is made up of 16 amino acids. With 5 bases removed from V and 7 bases from J, the gap between germline ends came to 21 bases. Looked up from germline, CDR1 is SGHVS and CDR2 is FNYEAQ.

This clone was seen a few times. The gene calls are TRBV5-1 and TRBJ2-5; D gene unclear. Germline CDR1 SGHRS, CDR2 YFSETQ. V lost 3 bases, J lost 2 bases, and 2 bases lay in between. The length of the CDR3 is 11 residues. The CDR3 bases are TGCGCCAGCAGCTCTCAAGAGACCCAGTACTTC. Amino acid sequence: CASSSQETQYF. The full variable domain, with the rest looked up from reference TRBV5-1 and TRBJ2-5, is KAGVTQTPRYLIKTRGQQVTLSCSPISGHRSVSWYQQTPGQGLQFLFEYFSETQRNKGNFPGRFSGRQFSNSRSEMNVSTLELGDSALYLCASSSQETQYFGPGTRLLVL.

V usage is TRBV4-3 and J usage is TRBJ2-7; 11 nucleotides match TRBD1. CDR1 is LGHNA and CDR2 is YSLEER in the germline V gene. V shed 4 bases and J 6 bases; nucleotides not matched to a gene: 8. The CDR3 has 15 amino acids. CDR3 bases: TGCGCCAGCAGCCCACTTGGACAGGGGGCAAGCGAGCAGTACTTC. Translating gives CASSPLGQGASEQYF.

This clone was detected only once. This chain connects TRBV18 to TRBJ2-1; TRBD2 might be the D (5 bases). The CDR3 runs to 14 residues. Per germline, CDR1 KGHSH and CDR2 LQKENI. V dropped 5 bases and J dropped 8 bases, with 16 bases sitting between them. The CDR3: CASSKGEEGYEQFF. The CDR3 DNA sequence: TGTGCCAGCTCAAAGGGAGAGGAAGGGTATGAGCAGTTCTTC.

This chain connects TRBV7-8 to TRBJ1-1; D not resolved. The CDR3 runs to 14 residues. Germline lookup yields CDR1 SGHVS and CDR2 FQNEAQ. V was clipped by 7 bases and J by 2 bases, with 14 bases between them. DNA of the CDR3: TGTGCCAGCATCCCCAATGTGGCTAACACTGAAGCTTTCTTT. Translated, it gives CASIPNVANTEAFF.

CDR3 sequence: CASDDSPGPEAFF. The CDR3 region has the DNA TGTGCCAGCGACGACAGTCCAGGACCCGAAGCTTTCTTT. This chain connects TRBV12-3 or TRBV12-4 to TRBJ1-1; the D gene is possibly TRBD1 (5 bases). V was cut by 8 bases and J by 8 bases, with 18 bases left in between. The CDR3 runs to 13 residues.

The DNA for the CDR3 is TGTGCCAGCAGCTTCGGACAGGTCCCACAGCATTTT. Its translation: CASSFGQVPQHF. This chain links TRBV7-9 with TRBJ1-1, with TRBD1 matching over 7 bases. The J call may be wrong; the DNA end is better matched by TRBJ1-5. Germline assignment: CDR1 SEHNR and CDR2 FQNEAQ (reference sequence). The CDR3 sequence is 12 residues long.

This chain uses TRBV11-1 with TRBJ2-5; 7 positions match TRBD1. J lost 5 bases, V lost 4 bases, and 7 bases had no gene match. The CDR3 has 14 residues. Germline V gives CDR1 SGHAT, CDR2 FQDESV (reference sequence). The CDR3 DNA reads TGTGCCAGCAGCTCGCGGACAGGTGGGGAGACCCAGTACTTC. Translated: CASSSRTGGETQYF.

The chain uses TRBV4-1 and TRBJ2-1, with TRBD1 as a possible D gene (5 bases). V shed 3 bases and J shed 5 bases, with 11 bases lying between them. The CDR3 covers 14 residues. Germline V gene sequence: CDR1 MGHRA, CDR2 YSYEKL. CDR3 sequence: CASSHRQHDNEQFF. CDR3 sequence (DNA): TGCGCCAGCAGCCATCGACAGCATGACAATGAGCAGTTCTTC.

This clone was counted between two and nine times. This chain joins TRBV7-9 and TRBJ2-2; D unclear. The CDR3 length is 13 residues. Germline lookup yields CDR1 SEHNR and CDR2 FQNEAQ (reference sequence). V lost 5 bases and J lost 7, with 11 bases in between. This CDR3 reads CASSPPVSGELFF. Written as DNA, the CDR3 is TGTGCCAGCAGCCCCCCGGTGAGCGGGGAGCTGTTTTTT.

The CDR3 sequence is CASSAGQGAFGELFF. In DNA, the CDR3 is TGCGCCAGCAGTGCCGGACAGGGGGCCTTTGGGGAGCTGTTTTTT. This rearrangement joins TRBV10-2 to TRBJ2-2; 11 bases fit TRBD1. After removal of 4 bases from V and 8 bases from J, the junction contained 6 bases not matched to a gene. CDR1 WSHSY and CDR2 SAAADI come from the germline V gene. The CDR3 has 15 amino acids.